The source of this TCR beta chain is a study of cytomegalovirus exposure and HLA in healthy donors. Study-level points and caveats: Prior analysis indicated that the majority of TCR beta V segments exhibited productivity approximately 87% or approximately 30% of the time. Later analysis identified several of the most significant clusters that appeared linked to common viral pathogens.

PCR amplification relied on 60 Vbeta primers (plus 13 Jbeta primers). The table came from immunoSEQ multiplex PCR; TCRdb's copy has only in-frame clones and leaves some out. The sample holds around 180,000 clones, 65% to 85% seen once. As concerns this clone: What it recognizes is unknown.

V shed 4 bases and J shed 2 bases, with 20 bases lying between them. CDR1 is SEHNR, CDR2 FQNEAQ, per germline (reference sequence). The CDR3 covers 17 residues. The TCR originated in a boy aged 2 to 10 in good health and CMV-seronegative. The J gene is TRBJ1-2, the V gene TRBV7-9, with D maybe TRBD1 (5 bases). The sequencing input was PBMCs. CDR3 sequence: CASSWGWRGRMNYGYTF. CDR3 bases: TGTGCCAGCAGCTGGGGGTGGCGGGGCAGGATGAACTATGGCTACACCTTC.